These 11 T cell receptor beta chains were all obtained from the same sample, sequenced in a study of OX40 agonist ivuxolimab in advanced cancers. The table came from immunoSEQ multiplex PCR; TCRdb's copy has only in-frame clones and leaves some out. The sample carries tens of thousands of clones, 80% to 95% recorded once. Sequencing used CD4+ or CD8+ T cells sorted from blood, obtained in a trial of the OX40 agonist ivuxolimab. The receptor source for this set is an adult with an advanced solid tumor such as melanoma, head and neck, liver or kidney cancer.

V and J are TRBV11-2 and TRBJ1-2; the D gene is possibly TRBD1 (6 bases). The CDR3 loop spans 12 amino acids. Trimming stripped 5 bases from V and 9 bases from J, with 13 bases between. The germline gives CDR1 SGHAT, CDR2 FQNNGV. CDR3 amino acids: CASSPGAVRYTF. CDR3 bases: TGTGCCAGCAGCCCGGGGGCGGTGCGCTACACCTTC.

The CDR3 nucleotides read TGTGCCAGCAGGATCCTAGATACGCAGTATTTT. Translation: CASRILDTQYF. The V gene is TRBV27, the J gene TRBJ2-3; D is unclear. CDR3 length: 11 amino acids. The germline gives CDR1 MNHEY, CDR2 SMNVEV (reference sequence). Trimming cost V 6 bases and J 5 bases, with 6 bases left between them.

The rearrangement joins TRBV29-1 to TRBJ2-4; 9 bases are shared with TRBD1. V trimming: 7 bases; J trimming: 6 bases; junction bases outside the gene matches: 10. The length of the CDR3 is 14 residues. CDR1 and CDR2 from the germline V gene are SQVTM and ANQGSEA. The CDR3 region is CSALTGGEGNIQYF. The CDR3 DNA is TGCAGCGCTCTGACAGGGGGTGAGGGAAACATTCAGTACTTC.

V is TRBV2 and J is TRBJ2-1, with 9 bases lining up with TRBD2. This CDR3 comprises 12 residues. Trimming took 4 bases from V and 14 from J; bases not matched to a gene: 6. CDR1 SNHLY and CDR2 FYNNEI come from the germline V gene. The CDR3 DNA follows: TGTGCCAGCAGTGGCCTAGCGGGGCCTAAGTTCTTC. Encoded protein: CASSGLAGPKFF.

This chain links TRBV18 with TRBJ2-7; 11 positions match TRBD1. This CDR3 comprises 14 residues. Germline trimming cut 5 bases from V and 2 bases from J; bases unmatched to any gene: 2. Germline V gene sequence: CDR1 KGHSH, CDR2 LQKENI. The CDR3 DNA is TGTGCCAGCTCAGAGGACAGGGGGCCCTACGAGCAGTACTTC. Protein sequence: CASSEDRGPYEQYF.

The CDR3 nucleotides are TGTGCCAGCACACCCAACCGGAGCGAAAAACTGTTTTTT. Protein: CASTPNRSEKLFF. The chain couples TRBV28 to TRBJ1-4, with D unclear. CDR1 is MDHEN, CDR2 SYDVKM, per germline. Trimming shortened V by 7 bases and J by 8 bases, and 14 bases separated the two germline ends. This CDR3 is 13 amino acids long. The full variable domain, in which reference TRBV28 and TRBJ1-4 provide the parts outside the CDR3, is DVKVTQSSRYLVKRTGEKVFLECVQDMDHENMFWYRQDPGLGLRLIYFSYDVKMKEKGDIPEGYSVSREKKERFSLILESASTNQTSMYLCASTPNRSEKLFFGSGTQLSVL.

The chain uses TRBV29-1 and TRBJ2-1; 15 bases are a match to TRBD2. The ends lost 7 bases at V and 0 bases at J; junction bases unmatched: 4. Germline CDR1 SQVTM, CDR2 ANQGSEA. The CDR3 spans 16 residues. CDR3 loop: CSDRTSGGVSYNEQFF. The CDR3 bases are TGCAGCGATCGGACTAGCGGGGGGGTCTCCTACAATGAGCAGTTCTTC.

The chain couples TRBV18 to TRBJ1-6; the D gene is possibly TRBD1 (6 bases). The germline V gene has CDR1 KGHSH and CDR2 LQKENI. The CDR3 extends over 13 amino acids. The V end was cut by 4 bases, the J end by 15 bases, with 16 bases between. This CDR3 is CASSQDSESGLHF. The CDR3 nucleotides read TGTGCCAGCTCACAGGACAGCGAGTCGGGCCTCCACTTT.

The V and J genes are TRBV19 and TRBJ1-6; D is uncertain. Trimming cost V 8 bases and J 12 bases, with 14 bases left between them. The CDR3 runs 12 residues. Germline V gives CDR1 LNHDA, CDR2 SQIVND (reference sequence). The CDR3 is CASAGPELPLHF. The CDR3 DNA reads TGTGCCAGTGCCGGGCCGGAACTACCCCTCCACTTT.

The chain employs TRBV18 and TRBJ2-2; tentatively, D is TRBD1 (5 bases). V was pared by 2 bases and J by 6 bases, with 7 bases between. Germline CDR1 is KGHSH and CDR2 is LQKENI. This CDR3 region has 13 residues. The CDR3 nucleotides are TGTGCCAGCTCACCATTAGGGGCCGGGGAGCTGTTTTTT. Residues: CASSPLGAGELFF.

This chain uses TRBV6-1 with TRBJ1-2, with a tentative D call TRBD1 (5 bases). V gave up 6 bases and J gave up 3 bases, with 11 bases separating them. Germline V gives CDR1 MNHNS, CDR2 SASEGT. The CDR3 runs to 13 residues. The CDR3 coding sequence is TGTGCCAGCAGGCAGACAGACTACTATGGCTACACCTTC. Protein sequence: CASRQTDYYGYTF.